These 14 T cell receptor beta chains were all obtained from the same sample, sequenced in a study of early T cells in non-severe SARS-CoV-2 infection. MiXCR was run by TCRdb on the 5' RACE reads, yielding one entry per CDR3 protein. The table has tens of thousands of distinct CDR3 sequences, 11% seen once. Sequenced sample: whole blood. These TCRs come from an adult who was a healthcare worker with PCR-confirmed SARS-CoV-2 infection or an uninfected control (not recorded which).

The chain carries TRBV28 and TRBJ1-4, with TRBD1 identical over 7 bases. Germline trimming cut 5 bases from V and 0 bases from J; bases unmatched to any gene: 9. In germline, CDR1 is MDHEN, CDR2 SYDVKM. This CDR3 contains 17 residues. CDR3: CASSMTGSWATNEKLFF. The DNA of the CDR3 is TGTGCCAGCAGTATGACAGGGAGCTGGGCAACTAATGAAAAACTGTTTTTT.

The sample holds many counts of this clonotype. The chain employs TRBV28 and TRBJ2-1; no definite D call. CDR3 length equals 11 residues. V was pared by 3 bases and J by 10 bases, with 7 bases between. In germline, CDR1 is MDHEN, CDR2 SYDVKM. This chain's CDR3 is CASSLSHEQFF. The CDR3 nucleotides read TGTGCCAGCAGTTTGAGTCACGAGCAGTTCTTC.

This clonotype was detected only a few times. The CDR3 here is CASSPELTGHTEAFF. CDR3 in DNA: TGTGCCAGCTCACCAGAGTTAACAGGGCACACTGAAGCTTTCTTT. The gene calls are TRBV18 and TRBJ1-1; D perhaps matches TRBD1 (6 bases). This CDR3 is built from 15 residues. The germline V and J ends were trimmed by 2 bases and 3 bases, with 13 bases remaining between them. Germline CDR1 KGHSH, CDR2 LQKENI.

This clonotype was picked up many times. V usage is TRBV19 and J usage is TRBJ2-3; D ambiguous. V lost 4 bases and J lost 6, with 14 bases in between. The CDR3 has 14 residues. CDR1 LNHDA and CDR2 SQIVND come from the germline V gene (reference sequence). The CDR3 region has the DNA TGTGCCAGTAGTAAATGGGCAGTTGGCGATACGCAGTATTTT. It encodes CASSKWAVGDTQYF.

The chain is built from TRBV11-2 and TRBJ2-2, with a weak D call TRBD1 (6 bases). The germline CDR1 and CDR2 sequences are SGHAT and FQNNGV. The CDR3 runs to 14 residues. V was shortened by 1 base and J by 6 bases, with 9 bases between the two germline ends. The DNA for the CDR3 is TGTGCCAGCAGCTTAGTACAGGGCGCCGGGGAGCTGTTTTTT. This translates into CASSLVQGAGELFF.

The rearrangement joins TRBV6-2 or TRBV6-3 to TRBJ2-2, with TRBD2 as a possible D gene (6 bases). Germline V gene sequence: CDR1 MNHEY, CDR2 SVGEGT. This CDR3 is built from 13 residues. V was clipped by 4 bases and J by 4 bases, with 7 bases between them. The DNA of the CDR3 is TGTGCCAGCAGTTGGGACTCCACCGGGGAGCTGTTTTTT. Protein sequence: CASSWDSTGELFF.

This clonotype appeared many times. This chain joins TRBV28 and TRBJ2-7; no clear D. From germline, CDR1 is MDHEN and CDR2 SYDVKM. V dropped 3 bases and J dropped 2 bases, with 11 bases sitting between them. The CDR3 is 14 residues long. DNA for the CDR3: TGTGCCAGCAGTTTTAACAGCAACCCCTACGAGCAGTACTTC. Protein sequence: CASSFNSNPYEQYF.

V gene TRBV5-1 combines with J gene TRBJ1-5; D is perhaps TRBD1 (6 bases). Germline CDR1 reads SGHRS; CDR2 reads YFSETQ. The length of the CDR3 is 15 residues. V was trimmed by 4 bases and J by 5 bases, leaving 16 bases between them. In DNA form, the CDR3 reads TGCGCCAGCAGCCCTGGCGGGGGCCGGCATCAGCCCCAGCATTTT. Translating gives CASSPGGGRHQPQHF.

As concerns this clonotype: A read error may explain this, as a much larger clone is one base away. The chain recombines TRBV7-9 with TRBJ2-1, with TRBD2 identical over 8 bases. The CDR3 has 16 amino acids. CDR1 is SEHNR, CDR2 FQNEAQ, per germline (reference sequence). Trimming at V came to 8 bases and at J to 2 bases, leaving 11 bases not matched to a gene. The DNA for the CDR3 is TGTGCCAGCGGCCCAGAATTAGCGGGGCCCTACAATGAGCAGTTCTTC. Translation gives CASGPELAGPYNEQFF.

The chain joins TRBV7-2 to TRBJ2-3, with D unresolved. The germline V gene encodes CDR1 SGHTA and CDR2 FQGNSA. V was trimmed by 6 bases and J by 4 bases, leaving 8 bases between them. The CDR3 loop spans 12 amino acids. For the CDR3, the DNA is TGTGCCAGCAGGGCCTGGGCAGATACGCAGTATTTT. Translated, it gives CASRAWADTQYF.

The CDR3 DNA reads as TGCAGTGCTAGACTAGCGGAAAGCACAGATACGCAGTATTTT. Protein sequence: CSARLAESTDTQYF. The chain links TRBV20-1 to TRBJ2-3; 7 bases are shared with TRBD2. Per the germline V gene, CDR1 is DFQATT and CDR2 is SNEGSKA (reference sequence). V lost 2 bases, J lost 0 bases, and 2 bases stayed unmatched. The CDR3 covers 14 residues.

This clonotype was detected a few times. The chain joins TRBV7-9 to TRBJ2-5; possibly TRBD1 for D (5 bases). Germline V CDR1 and CDR2: SEHNR, FQNEAQ (reference sequence). The V and J ends lost 7 bases and 4 bases respectively, with 19 bases between them. This CDR3 is built from 15 residues. The CDR3 DNA reads as TGTGCCAGCACCTTGGACGCAGGGATCGGAGAGACCCAGTACTTC. This codes for CASTLDAGIGETQYF.

This clonotype came up a few times. V and J are TRBV27 and TRBJ2-7; 11 bases match TRBD1. Germline values: CDR1 MNHEY, CDR2 SMNVEV (reference sequence). The trim removed 7 bases at V and 3 bases at J, leaving 5 bases unmatched. The CDR3 runs 14 residues. This chain's CDR3 is CASKPGQGGYEQYF. CDR3 coding DNA: TGTGCCAGCAAACCGGGACAGGGGGGCTACGAGCAGTACTTC.

The chain links TRBV10-3 to TRBJ2-7, with D hard to call. From germline, CDR1 is ENHRY and CDR2 SYGVKD. The CDR3 loop spans 12 amino acids. Trimming removed 7 bases from V and 4 bases from J, with 11 bases in between. This chain's CDR3 is CAINNSQYEQYF. The DNA for the CDR3 is TGTGCCATCAACAACTCTCAGTACGAGCAGTACTTC.